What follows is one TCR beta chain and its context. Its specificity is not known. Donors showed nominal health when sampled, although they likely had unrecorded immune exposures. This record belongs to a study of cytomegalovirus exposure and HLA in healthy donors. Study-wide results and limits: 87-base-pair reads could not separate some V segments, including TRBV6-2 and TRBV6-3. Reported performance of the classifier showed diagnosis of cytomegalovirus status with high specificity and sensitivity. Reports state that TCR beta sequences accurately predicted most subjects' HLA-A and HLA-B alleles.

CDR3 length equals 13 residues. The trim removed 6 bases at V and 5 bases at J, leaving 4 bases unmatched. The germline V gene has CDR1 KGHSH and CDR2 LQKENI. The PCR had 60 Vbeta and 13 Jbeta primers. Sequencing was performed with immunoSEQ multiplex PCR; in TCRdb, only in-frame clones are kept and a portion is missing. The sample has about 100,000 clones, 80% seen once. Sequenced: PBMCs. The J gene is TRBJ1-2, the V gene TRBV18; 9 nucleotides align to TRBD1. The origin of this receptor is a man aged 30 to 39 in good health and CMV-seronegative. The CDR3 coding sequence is TGTGCCAGCTCGGCCGGGACAGGGTATGGCTACACCTTC. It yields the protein CASSAGTGYGYTF.